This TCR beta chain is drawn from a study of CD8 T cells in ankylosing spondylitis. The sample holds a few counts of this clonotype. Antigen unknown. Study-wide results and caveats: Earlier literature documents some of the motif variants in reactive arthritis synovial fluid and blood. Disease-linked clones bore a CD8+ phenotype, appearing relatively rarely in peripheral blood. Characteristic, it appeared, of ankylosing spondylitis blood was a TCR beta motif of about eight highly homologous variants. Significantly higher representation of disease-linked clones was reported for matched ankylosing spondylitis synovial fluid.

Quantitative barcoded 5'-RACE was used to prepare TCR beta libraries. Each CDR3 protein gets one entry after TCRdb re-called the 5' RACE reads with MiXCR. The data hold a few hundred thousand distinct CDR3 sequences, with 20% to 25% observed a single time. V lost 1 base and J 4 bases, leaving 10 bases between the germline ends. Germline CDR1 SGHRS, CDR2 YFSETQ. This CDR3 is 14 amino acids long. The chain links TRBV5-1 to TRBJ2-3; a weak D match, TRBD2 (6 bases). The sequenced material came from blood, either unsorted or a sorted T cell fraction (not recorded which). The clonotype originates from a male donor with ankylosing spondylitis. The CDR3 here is CASSLRREADTQYF. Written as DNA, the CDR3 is TGCGCCAGCAGCTTGCGGCGGGAAGCAGATACGCAGTATTTT.